The clone carrying this TCR beta chain was counted at least ten times. V was clipped by 0 bases and J by 5 bases, with 11 bases between them. Per germline, CDR1 SQVTM and CDR2 ANQGSEA. The CDR3 consists of 13 residues. This sample stems from a study of T-cell reconstitution after alpha-beta-depleted transplantation in children. Unique molecular identifiers featured in how the TCRbeta library was prepared. Each CDR3 protein gets one entry after TCRdb re-called the PCR reads with MiXCR. The data show approximately 93,000 distinct CDR3 sequences, about 8% seen once. V usage is TRBV29-1 and J usage is TRBJ2-7, with D maybe TRBD1 (6 bases). This TCR derives from a human donor who donated a stem cell graft to a child with congenital amegakaryocytic thrombocytopenia. Sequenced material: PBMCs from the stem cell graft donor, taken from the stem cell graft. The CDR3 DNA reads TGCAGCGTTGAAGAGGGGGCGGTCCACGAGCAGTACTTC. This encodes CSVEEGAVHEQYF.